Described below is a single T cell receptor beta chain sequence and its context. The ends lost 7 bases at V and 7 bases at J; junction bases unmatched: 14. Per germline, CDR1 MNHEY and CDR2 SVGAGI. CDR3 length: 15 amino acids. The data belong to a study of blood T cell repertoires in COVID-19. Assay: immunoSEQ multiplex PCR; the TCRdb copy retains only in-frame clones and omits some. Of 250,000 to 300,000 clones listed, around 84% are singletons. The clonotype originates from a man younger than 40 with acute COVID-19. Input material: PBMCs or T cells enriched from blood (not recorded which). This chain connects TRBV6-5 to TRBJ2-5, with TRBD2 matching over 8 bases. CDR3 loop: CASTHRVTSGPTQYF. In DNA form, the CDR3 reads TGTGCCAGCACCCATCGAGTCACTAGCGGACCGACCCAGTACTTC.